Shown below are 8 T cell receptor beta chains from a single sample sequenced in a study of T cells in Graves' hyperthyroidism and ophthalmopathy. The investigators amplified TCR beta CDR3 regions from RNA transcripts. The study used the HTBI primer set for a first-round RT-PCR of the TCR CDR3. TCRdb recomputed calls from the multiplex PCR reads with MiXCR, one row per CDR3 protein. Seen here are 300,000 to 500,000 distinct CDR3 sequences, around an eighth observed once, and the top ten hold 25% to 30%. Sequenced input: blood. These receptor sequences come from a man between 50 and 59 years old with Graves' ophthalmopathy.

This clonotype was seen many times. The chain uses TRBV7-9 and TRBJ2-1; TRBD2 might be the D (7 bases). Germline V gene data show CDR1 as SEHNR and CDR2 as FQNEAQ (reference sequence). The CDR3 runs to 15 residues. V was trimmed by 5 bases and J by 4 bases, leaving 15 bases between them. The CDR3, as DNA: TGTGCCAGCAGCCAGCGGGACATCCAATACAATGAGCAGTTCTTC. Translated, it gives CASSQRDIQYNEQFF.

At least ten counts were recorded for this clonotype. This chain connects TRBV30 to TRBJ2-2, with 8 bases lining up with TRBD2. CDR1 and CDR2 from the germline V gene are GTSNPN and SVGIG (reference sequence). This CDR3 contains 14 residues. Losses at the gene ends were 7 bases for V and 5 bases for J; bases not matched to a gene: 9. CDR3 sequence reads: CASQAGAGTGELFF. In DNA form, the CDR3 reads TGTGCCTCCCAAGCGGGAGCGGGGACCGGGGAGCTGTTTTTT.

Ten or more counts support this clonotype. This chain connects TRBV5-1 to TRBJ2-3; 7 bases fit TRBD1. The germline V gene encodes CDR1 SGHRS and CDR2 YFSETQ. The CDR3 contains 17 residues. J gave up 2 bases and V 3 bases, and 12 bases lay outside the gene matches. The CDR3 DNA is TGCGCCAGCAGCTCCGTTAACACCGGGACAGTCACAGATACGCAGTATTTT. Amino acids: CASSSVNTGTVTDTQYF.

This clonotype was seen only a few times. This sequence joins TRBV6-1 and TRBJ2-7; 7 bases align to TRBD1. The CDR3 is made up of 13 amino acids. CDR1 is MNHNS, CDR2 SASEGT, per germline. V dropped 5 bases and J dropped 3; count of bases not matched to a gene: 4. The CDR3 bases are TGTGCCAGCAGTTCGACAGGGCTCTACGAGCAGTACTTC. As protein: CASSSTGLYEQYF.

This sequence joins TRBV7-2 and TRBJ2-7; 12 nucleotides align to TRBD2. CDR3 length equals 16 residues. Germline CDR1 SGHTA, CDR2 FQGNSA. Trimming at V came to 4 bases and at J to 4 bases, leaving 8 bases not matched to a gene. The CDR3 DNA reads as TGTGCCAGCAGCTCCGCAACTAGCGGGAGGCTTTACGAGCAGTACTTC. Translating it yields CASSSATSGRLYEQYF.

The chain couples TRBV6-1 to TRBJ2-7, with TRBD2 matching over 12 bases. J was trimmed by 5 bases and V by 6 bases; bases with no gene match: 11. Per germline, CDR1 MNHNS and CDR2 SASEGT. CDR3 size: 16 residues. For the CDR3, the DNA is TGTGCCAGCAGACCCCTTCTAGCGGGAGGGGTGGACGAGCAGTACTTC. Amino acid sequence: CASRPLLAGGVDEQYF.

V gene TRBV20-1 combines with J gene TRBJ1-3; no clear D. V was clipped by 3 bases and J by 1 base, with 10 bases between them. Germline CDR1 DFQATT, CDR2 SNEGSKA (reference sequence). There are 14 residues in the CDR3. The DNA for the CDR3 is TGCAGTGCTAGTCGGCCCGAATCTGGAAACACCATATATTTT. Its protein product is CSASRPESGNTIYF.

This clonotype was counted between two and nine times. CDR3 in amino acids: CASSNPDKAPGPEQFF. The CDR3 DNA is TGTGCCAGCAGCAACCCAGACAAGGCCCCAGGTCCTGAGCAGTTCTTC. The V gene is TRBV7-2, the J gene TRBJ2-1; D not certain. The CDR3 consists of 16 residues. Germline V lookup: CDR1 SGHTA, CDR2 FQGNSA. Trimming took 5 bases from V and 9 from J, leaving 23 bases between them.